This entry lists 24 T cell receptor beta chains sequenced from one sample in a study of T cell responses to AZD1222 COVID-19 vaccine. Here immunoSEQ multiplex PCR was the method, and the copy in TCRdb shows in-frame clones only, minus some. The data show under 200,000 clones, around 94% seen once. The sequencing here drew on peripheral blood, taken on day 0 of AZD1222 vaccination. The receptors shown here come from an adult in good health.

This sequence joins TRBV2 and TRBJ1-6; D not certain. The CDR3 loop spans 19 amino acids. V lost 4 bases to trimming and J lost 0 bases, with 19 bases between them. Germline V gene sequence: CDR1 SNHLY, CDR2 FYNNEI. DNA for the CDR3: TGTGCCAGCAGTGCATTGGGCCCACGCTCTAGCTCCTATAATTCACCCCTCCACTTT. Translated, it gives CASSALGPRSSSYNSPLHF.

This chain uses TRBV18 with TRBJ2-7; no clear D. The CDR3 spans 11 residues. The germline V gene encodes CDR1 KGHSH and CDR2 LQKENI. With 3 bases removed from V and 7 bases from J, the gap between germline ends came to 7 bases. The CDR3 region is CASSPEREQYF. The CDR3 DNA reads TGTGCCAGCTCACCGGAAAGGGAGCAGTACTTC.

The rearrangement joins TRBV7-9 to TRBJ1-5, with unresolved D. The CDR3 is 12 residues long. Trimming shortened V by 5 bases and J by 5 bases, and 7 bases separated the two germline ends. Germline V lookup: CDR1 SEHNR, CDR2 FQNEAQ (reference sequence). The CDR3 is CASSQDHQPQHF. In DNA, the CDR3 is TGTGCCAGCAGCCAGGACCATCAGCCCCAGCATTTT.

This rearrangement joins TRBV30 to TRBJ2-7; D is perhaps TRBD2 (6 bases). There are 14 residues in the CDR3. Germline V gives CDR1 GTSNPN, CDR2 SVGIG (reference sequence). V lost 3 bases and J lost 2, with 14 bases in between. The chain's CDR3 is CAWRRLADTYEQYF. The CDR3 DNA follows: TGTGCCTGGAGAAGGTTAGCGGATACCTACGAGCAGTACTTC. Supplemented by reference TRBV30 and TRBJ2-7, the full variable domain reads SQTIHQWPATLVQPVGSPLSLECTVEGTSNPNLYWYRQAAGRGLQLLFYSVGIGQISSEVPQNLSASRPQDRQFILSSKKLLLSDSGFYLCAWRRLADTYEQYFGPGTRLTVT.

The rearrangement uses TRBV5-4 and TRBJ2-7; 10 bases match TRBD1. Germline V lookup: CDR1 SGHNT, CDR2 YYREEE (reference sequence). CDR3 length: 17 amino acids. J gave up 4 bases and V 3 bases, and 13 bases lay outside the gene matches. CDR3 sequence reads: CASSSGTGDLRGYEQYF. In DNA, the CDR3 is TGTGCCAGCAGCTCCGGGACAGGGGACCTTAGGGGGTACGAGCAGTACTTC.

This clone was seen once. The chain uses TRBV19 and TRBJ2-2; D call uncertain. This CDR3 has 12 residues. V lost 5 bases, J lost 6 bases, and 7 bases lay in between. The germline CDR1 and CDR2 sequences are LNHDA and SQIVND (reference sequence). CDR3 nucleotides: TGTGCCAGTAGTTGGTTGGCCGGGGAGCTGTTTTTT. Protein product: CASSWLAGELFF.

The chain carries TRBV28 and TRBJ2-1; 8 bases are shared with TRBD1. CDR1 and CDR2 (germline): MDHEN, SYDVKM. This CDR3 is built from 15 residues. Trimming removed 2 bases from V and 7 bases from J; junction bases left unmatched: 7. The CDR3 sequence is CASSLQGALGNEQFF. The CDR3, as DNA: TGTGCCAGCAGTTTACAGGGGGCTCTCGGGAATGAGCAGTTCTTC.

This clone was found once. The chain couples TRBV27 to TRBJ1-1; D remains ambiguous. The CDR3 is 11 residues long. From germline, CDR1 is MNHEY and CDR2 SMNVEV (reference sequence). The V end was cut by 3 bases, the J end by 13 bases, with 12 bases between. In DNA, the CDR3 is TGTGCCAGCAGTTTTTTAGGGAGGATTTTCTTT. Its protein product is CASSFLGRIFF.

V and J are TRBV5-8 and TRBJ1-5; no clear D. Trimming cost V 0 bases and J 5 bases, with 0 bases left between them. The CDR3 consists of 11 residues. In germline, CDR1 is SGHTS, CDR2 YDEGEE. CDR3 DNA: TGTGCCAGCAGCTTGGATCAGCCCCAGCATTTT. It translates to CASSLDQPQHF.

J is TRBJ2-1 and V is TRBV10-1; 10 positions match TRBD2. The CDR3 contains 13 residues. V was clipped by 7 bases and J by 9 bases; unmatched bases: 6. CDR1 WNHNN and CDR2 SYGVQD come from the germline V gene (reference sequence). CDR3 nucleotides: TGCGCCAGCAACCTAGCGGGGGACGGTGAGCAGTTCTTC. This sequence encodes CASNLAGDGEQFF.

V and J are TRBV15 and TRBJ2-3, with unresolved D. There are 11 residues in the CDR3. Germline V gives CDR1 LNHNV, CDR2 YYDKDF (reference sequence). Trimming took off 4 bases at V and 8 bases at J, with 7 bases between the two ends. DNA of the CDR3: TGTGCCACCAGCACCGCTGTTACGCAGTATTTT. It is translated as CATSTAVTQYF.

CDR3: CASSLGGTSEAFF. CDR3 coding DNA: TGTGCCAGCAGCCTTGGGGGAACAAGTGAAGCTTTCTTT. The rearrangement joins TRBV6-2 or TRBV6-3 to TRBJ1-1, with D perhaps TRBD1 (5 bases). The CDR3 consists of 13 residues. V gave up 6 bases and J gave up 7 bases, with 15 bases separating them. Per the germline V gene, CDR1 is MNHEY and CDR2 is SVGEGT.

This chain links TRBV24-1 with TRBJ2-1, with D perhaps given as TRBD1 or TRBD2 (5 bases each). The V gene lost 5 bases and the J gene lost 0 bases, with 7 bases spanning the gap. From germline, CDR1 is KGHDR and CDR2 SFDVKD. The length of the CDR3 is 14 residues. CDR3 residues: CATSGGSSYNEQFF. The CDR3, as DNA: TGTGCCACCAGTGGGGGGAGCTCCTACAATGAGCAGTTCTTC.

This chain uses TRBV3-1 (or the pseudogene TRBV3-2) with TRBJ1-1; D remains unclear. The CDR3 is 15 residues long. Trimming removed 1 base from V and 1 base from J, with 10 bases in between. The germline gives CDR1 LGHDT, CDR2 YNNKEL (reference sequence). DNA of the CDR3: TGTGCCAGCAGCCAAGGTGTAGGAACGAACACTGAAGCTTTCTTT. This sequence encodes CASSQGVGTNTEAFF.

The chain carries TRBV12-3 or TRBV12-4 and TRBJ1-2; D is unclear. The CDR3 length is 12 residues. V was clipped by 2 bases and J by 4 bases, with 5 bases between them. CDR3 DNA: TGTGCCAGCAGTTTACTCGGCTATGGCTACACCTTC. Protein sequence: CASSLLGYGYTF.

The V and J genes are TRBV19 and TRBJ1-5; 8 nucleotides line up with TRBD1. The CDR3 consists of 15 residues. CDR1 LNHDA and CDR2 SQIVND come from the germline V gene (reference sequence). J gave up 5 bases and V 6 bases, and 9 bases lay outside the gene matches. The chain's CDR3 is CASRRTGRLDQPQHF. CDR3 nucleotide sequence: TGTGCCAGTAGAAGGACAGGGAGGTTGGATCAGCCCCAGCATTTT. Together with reference TRBV19 and TRBJ1-5, the CDR3 gives the full variable domain: DGGITQSPKYLFRKEGQNVTLSCEQNLNHDAMYWYRQDPGQGLRLIYYSQIVNDFQKGDIAEGYSVSREKKESFPLTVTSAQKNPTAFYLCASRRTGRLDQPQHFGDGTRLSIL.

The V and J genes are TRBV30 and TRBJ1-6, with 8 bases that match TRBD1. Germline CDR1 GTSNPN, CDR2 SVGIG (reference sequence). This CDR3 is built from 14 residues. The ends lost 1 base at V and 10 bases at J; junction bases unmatched: 6. CDR3 region: CAWSADREVSPLHF. CDR3 DNA: TGTGCCTGGAGTGCGGACAGGGAAGTGTCACCCCTCCACTTT.

V usage is TRBV7-9 and J usage is TRBJ1-2; D not resolved. Trimming cost V 3 bases and J 6 bases, with 14 bases left between them. The germline V gene encodes CDR1 SEHNR and CDR2 FQNEAQ (reference sequence). The CDR3 contains 14 residues. CDR3: CASSFNSPQNGYTF. The CDR3 DNA sequence: TGTGCCAGCAGCTTTAACAGCCCCCAGAATGGCTACACCTTC.

The genes are TRBV2 and TRBJ1-2; perhaps TRBD1 as D (6 bases). Per germline, CDR1 SNHLY and CDR2 FYNNEI. CDR3 length: 13 residues. Trimming took off 3 bases at V and 8 bases at J, with 13 bases between the two ends. The CDR3 loop is CASSELGGRGYTF. CDR3 DNA sequence: TGTGCCAGCAGTGAGCTGGGGGGCAGAGGCTACACCTTC.

The V gene is TRBV19, the J gene TRBJ2-2; D is tentatively TRBD1 or TRBD2 (6 bases each). The CDR3 covers 14 residues. V lost 6 bases and J 3 bases, leaving 11 bases between the germline ends. Germline values: CDR1 LNHDA, CDR2 SQIVND (reference sequence). The CDR3 DNA reads as TGTGCCAGTAGCGGGGGCATGTACACCGGGGAGCTGTTTTTT. This sequence encodes CASSGGMYTGELFF.

The chain has TRBV7-3 and TRBJ1-6, with D perhaps matching TRBD1 (6 bases). The V end was cut by 3 bases, the J end by 9 bases, with 12 bases between. CDR1 SGHTA and CDR2 FQGTGA come from the germline V gene. This CDR3 is 14 amino acids long. CDR3: CASSLGGGLSPLHF. The CDR3 coding sequence is TGTGCCAGCAGCTTGGGAGGGGGTCTTTCACCCCTCCACTTT. The full variable domain, in which reference TRBV7-3 and TRBJ1-6 provide the parts outside the CDR3, is GAGVSQTPSNKVTEKGKYVELRCDPISGHTALYWYRQSLGQGPEFLIYFQGTGAADDSGLPNDRFFAVRPEGSVSTLKIQRTERGDSAVYLCASSLGGGLSPLHFGNGTRLTVT.

In its sample, this clone was seen a few times. V and J are TRBV2 and TRBJ2-7; 7 bases line up with TRBD2. Germline CDR1 and CDR2: SNHLY and FYNNEI. This CDR3 is 14 amino acids long. The ends lost 10 bases at V and 5 bases at J; junction bases unmatched: 14. The CDR3 here is CAIRREDIDHEQYF. In DNA form, the CDR3 reads TGTGCCATCCGTCGGGAGGACATCGACCACGAGCAGTACTTC.

The V gene is TRBV10-2, the J gene TRBJ1-2, with TRBD1 as a possible D gene (5 bases). V lost 4 bases and J 7 bases, leaving 10 bases between the germline ends. Germline V lookup: CDR1 WSHSY, CDR2 SAAADI. The CDR3 totals 12 residues. The CDR3 reads CASSAGEVGYTF. CDR3 bases: TGCGCCAGCAGTGCGGGGGAGGTTGGCTACACCTTC.

V usage is TRBV6-5 and J usage is TRBJ1-3; no clear D. The CDR3 runs to 14 residues. The germline V and J ends were trimmed by 4 bases and 5 bases, with 12 bases remaining between them. From germline, CDR1 is MNHEY and CDR2 SVGAGI. The DNA of the CDR3 is TGTGCCAGCAGTTCGGGCAATTTGAGAAACACCATATATTTT. Protein sequence: CASSSGNLRNTIYF.